The rows below give T cell receptor beta chains drawn from one sample of a study of shared clonotypes between healthy human individuals. Profiled with immunoSEQ multiplex PCR; TCRdb holds only in-frame clones, not every one. The profile shows about 1 million clones, about 77% of them singletons. Sequencing was performed on memory CD4+ T cells sorted from blood. The receptors derive from a man aged 18 to 30 in good health. The CDR3 runs from the conserved cysteine through the conserved F or W. The D gene is left open where the match is weak. Not every row has a clone size; where given, it reads once, few, many or a size class.

d_gene,v_gene,abundance,j_gene,CDR3nt,CDR3aa
-,TRBV11-2,-,TRBJ2-1,TGTGCCAGCAGCATAAGACAGGCGCGTGAGCAGTTCTTC,CASSIRQAREQFF
TRBD2,TRBV11-2,once,TRBJ2-7,TGTGCCAGCAGCTTAGAGGGACTAGCTGGCGGGCAGCAGTACTTC,CASSLEGLAGGQQYF
-,TRBV9,once,TRBJ2-7,TGTGCCAGCAGCACTCGGACAGTTTATAACTACGAGCAGTACTTC,CASSTRTVYNYEQYF
-,TRBV4-3,-,TRBJ1-5,TGCGCCAGCAGCCAAGACTCAGGAGTTCAGCCCCAGCATTTT,CASSQDSGVQPQHF
-,TRBV7-9,-,TRBJ2-7,TGTGCCAGCAGCCCCTGGGACTCCTACGAGCAGTACTTC,CASSPWDSYEQYF
TRBD2,TRBV10-1,-,TRBJ2-7,TGCGCCAGCCATTTCAGGGGCGGGGGGTACGAGCAGTACTTC,CASHFRGGGYEQYF
-,TRBV7-3,-,TRBJ1-4,TGTGCCAGCAGCCCAACAGCGGGGGGAAAACTGTTTTTT,CASSPTAGGKLFF
-,TRBV5-8,-,TRBJ1-3,TGTGCCAGCAGCTTCCTCTTCGGAAACACCATATATTTT,CASSFLFGNTIYF
-,TRBV6-1,many,TRBJ1-3,TGTGCCAGCAGTGAAGGGTGGCAGACATTAAACACCATATATTTT,CASSEGWQTLNTIYF
TRBD2,TRBV7-9,-,TRBJ2-5,TGTGCCAGCAGCTTAGTGGCTAGCGGGGCGGTGGGCGAGACCCAGTACTTC,CASSLVASGAVGETQYF
-,TRBV7-9,-,TRBJ2-7,TGTGCCAGCAGCCTTCAAACAGGGAACGAGCAGTACTTC,CASSLQTGNEQYF
-,TRBV30,-,TRBJ2-5,TGTGCCTGGACATCCGGCCGAGAGACCCAGTACTTC,CAWTSGRETQYF
TRBD1,TRBV5-6,once,TRBJ1-1,TGTGCCAGCAGCGGCCGGACAGGGGGCATGAACACTGAAGCTTTCTTT,CASSGRTGGMNTEAFF